This T cell receptor (beta chain) was identified in a study of cytomegalovirus exposure and HLA in healthy donors. Study-wide points: It was shown in a later analysis that HLA-associated TCR beta chains were more clonally expanded than other, equally common chains. Later analysis identified several of the most significant clusters that appeared linked to common viral pathogens.

Germline trimming cut 3 bases from V and 0 bases from J; bases unmatched to any gene: 20. Germline V lookup: CDR1 SGHRS, CDR2 YFSETQ. The CDR3 length is 20 residues. As to this clone: Its target is not known.

PCR involved 60 Vbeta and 13 Jbeta primers. Produced via immunoSEQ multiplex PCR; TCRdb's table is partial and in-frame only. The table has 200,000 or so clones, about 80% seen once. This TCR was recovered from a woman in her 50s in good health and CMV-seropositive. Material for sequencing was PBMCs. J is TRBJ1-2 and V is TRBV5-1; 7 bases align to TRBD1. CDR3 bases: TGCGCCAGCAGCTACCTACTAACCGATACAGGGGCCCTAACTAACTATGGCTACACCTTC. Amino acids: CASSYLLTDTGALTNYGYTF.